This TCR beta chain was observed in a study of cytomegalovirus exposure and HLA in healthy donors. A note on this clone: The antigen is unknown.

Findings and limits, study-wide: Most TCR beta V segments were productive about 87% or about 30% of the time in an earlier analysis. Trimming of TCR beta V- and J-genes showed a link, identified in a later analysis, to a missense DCLRE1C variant. In terms of immune exposure information, only CMV serostatus was available. Across donors, sequencing depth was assumed by presence/absence analyses to be roughly uniform.

Primers for the PCR totalled 60 Vbeta and 13 Jbeta. The assay was immunoSEQ multiplex PCR, and TCRdb's table has in-frame clones only and misses some. The sample has about 140,000 clones, around three quarters seen once. CDR3 length: 15 residues. Germline loops: CDR1 KGHSH, CDR2 LQKENI. V shed 1 base and J 4 bases; nucleotides not matched to a gene: 4. The sequencing sample was made of PBMCs. The TCR originated in a man younger than 30 in good health and CMV-seronegative. The chain joins TRBV18 to TRBJ2-5; TRBD1 agrees at 9 bases. The CDR3 DNA reads as TGTGCCAGCTCACCACTACAGGGGGCCGGAGAGACCCAGTACTTC. Amino acid sequence: CASSPLQGAGETQYF.